This T cell receptor beta chain was obtained from a study of blood T cell repertoires in COVID-19. Study information: T cells, B-cell-depleted T cells, or PBMCs supplied cDNA or gDNA.

In the source study's methods: Nucleated cell counts were estimated from reference gene primer amplification. Assay: immunoSEQ multiplex PCR; the TCRdb copy retains only in-frame clones and omits some. V, J and clone size are those of that table, while D and trimming were read from the DNA. This sample has about 250,000 clones, with almost 90% found just once. Germline CDR1 reads SEHNR; CDR2 reads FQNEAQ (reference sequence). CDR3 length: 15 amino acids. Germline trimming cut 7 bases from V and 2 bases from J; bases unmatched to any gene: 5. Sequencing was carried out using peripheral blood. This clonotype originated in a woman aged 60 to 75 with COVID-19, enrolled during active disease. The gene calls are TRBV7-9 and TRBJ2-7, with TRBD2 matching 13 bases. The CDR3 reads CASTPGTSGAYEQYF. The CDR3 DNA is TGTGCCAGCACTCCAGGGACTAGCGGGGCCTACGAGCAGTACTTC.